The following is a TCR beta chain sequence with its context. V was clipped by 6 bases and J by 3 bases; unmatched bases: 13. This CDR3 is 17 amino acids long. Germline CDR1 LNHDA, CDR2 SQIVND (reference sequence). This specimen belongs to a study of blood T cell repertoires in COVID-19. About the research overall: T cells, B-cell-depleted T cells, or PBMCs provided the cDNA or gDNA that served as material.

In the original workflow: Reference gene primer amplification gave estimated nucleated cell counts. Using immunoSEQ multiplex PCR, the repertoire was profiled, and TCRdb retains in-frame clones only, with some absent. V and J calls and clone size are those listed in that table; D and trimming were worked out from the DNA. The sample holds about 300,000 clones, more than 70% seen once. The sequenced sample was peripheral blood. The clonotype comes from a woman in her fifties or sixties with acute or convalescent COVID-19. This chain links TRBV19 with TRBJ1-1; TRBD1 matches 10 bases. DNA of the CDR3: TGTGCCAGTAGCGCGACAGGGGGCTACCATTATTACACTGAAGCTTTCTTT. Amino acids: CASSATGGYHYYTEAFF.